The 2 T cell receptor beta chains presented below share a single source sample, sequenced in a study of PD-1 blockade in classical Hodgkin lymphoma. Following autologous stem cell transplantation, relapse occurred in every patient, and exposure to brentuximab vedotin varied. Clones were read by immunoSEQ multiplex PCR, and TCRdb kept only the in-frame ones, dropping some. The sample carries 40,000 to 50,000 clones, roughly 78% recorded once. The material was peripheral blood mononuclear cells (PBMCs), obtained at baseline. These receptors all come from a human donor with classical Hodgkin lymphoma.

The V call is TRBV11-2, the J call TRBJ2-7; 10 nucleotides agree with TRBD2. The CDR3 length is 14 residues. Germline assignment: CDR1 SGHAT and CDR2 FQNNGV. V lost 6 bases, J lost 5 bases, and 7 bases stayed unmatched. CDR3 bases: TGTGCCAGCAGGCCGGGACTAGCGTCCCACGAGCAGTACTTC. Its protein is CASRPGLASHEQYF.

The count of this clone is one. V usage is TRBV11-2 and J usage is TRBJ2-3, with D tentatively TRBD2 (7 bases). Germline CDR1 is SGHAT and CDR2 is FQNNGV. This CDR3 comprises 18 residues. Trimming stripped 0 bases from V and 3 bases from J, with 19 bases between. CDR3 nucleotides: TGTGCCAGCAGCTTAGAGGGGGGGGCCCTCTTGGGGACAGATACGCAGTATTTT. Its protein product is CASSLEGGALLGTDTQYF.